The 18 T cell receptor beta chains presented below share a single source sample, sequenced in a study of human T cells and chemical hapten exposure. The time point denotes: patch test 2, 6 weeks after DPC sensitization. The sample's treatment: therapeutic diphenylcyclopropenone sensitization with weekly scalp DPC. TCRdb reprocessed the RACE reads with MiXCR, giving one entry per CDR3 protein. Of about 350,000 distinct CDR3 sequences listed, around 6% are singletons. Sample: whole blood, taken in connection with sensitization to the hapten diphenylcyclopropenone (DPC). The receptors come from a woman in her late teens or twenties with alopecia areata. Some clones in this sample may be carry-over from other donors' samples.

J is TRBJ1-2 and V is TRBV12-5, with unresolved D. Germline CDR1 LGHNT, CDR2 FRNRAP. CDR3 length: 14 amino acids. V gave up 1 base and J gave up 0 bases, with 6 bases separating them. The CDR3 loop reads CASGLGTPNYGYTF. The CDR3 nucleotides are TGTGCTAGTGGTTTGGGGACTCCTAACTATGGCTACACCTTC. The full variable domain, rest sourced from reference TRBV12-5 and TRBJ1-2, is DARVTQTPRHKVTEMGQEVTMRCQPILGHNTVFWYRQTMMQGLELLAYFRNRAPLDDSGMPKDRFSAEMPDATLATLKIQPSEPRDSAVYFCASGLGTPNYGYTFGSGTRLTVV.

V is TRBV27 and J is TRBJ2-2, with 10 bases identical to TRBD1. Looked up from germline, CDR1 is MNHEY and CDR2 is SMNVEV (reference sequence). This CDR3 is built from 17 residues. Germline trimming cut 0 bases from V and 3 bases from J; bases unmatched to any gene: 4. The CDR3 is CASSLSSGQGYTGELFF. The CDR3 DNA is TGTGCCAGCAGTTTATCCTCGGGACAGGGGTACACCGGGGAGCTGTTTTTT.

The chain couples TRBV9 to TRBJ2-1; 7 bases match TRBD2. The trim removed 0 bases at V and 5 bases at J, leaving 23 bases unmatched. This CDR3 has 21 amino acids. Germline lookup yields CDR1 SGDLS and CDR2 YYNGEE. The CDR3 sequence is CASSVAPSPAGVPSTDNEQFF. Here the CDR3 DNA reads TGTGCCAGCAGCGTAGCCCCCTCCCCCGCGGGGGTTCCATCCACCGACAATGAGCAGTTCTTC.

This clonotype showed up just a few times. The chain recombines TRBV24-1 with TRBJ2-3, with D possibly called TRBD1 or TRBD2 (5 bases each). Per the germline V gene, CDR1 is KGHDR and CDR2 is SFDVKD. V lost 4 bases, J lost 7 bases, and 20 bases lay in between. This CDR3 comprises 16 residues. Here the CDR3 reads CATSDGTGPFTYTQYF. The CDR3 DNA reads TGTGCCACCAGTGACGGAACGGGACCCTTCACGTATACGCAGTATTTT.

In nucleotides, the CDR3 is TGCAGTGCTACGCGGGACACAGATACGCAGTATTTT. Protein sequence: CSATRDTDTQYF. V usage is TRBV20-1 and J usage is TRBJ2-3; a weak D match, TRBD2 (6 bases). V was pared by 4 bases and J by 2 bases, with 7 bases between. The CDR3 length is 12 residues. Germline values: CDR1 DFQATT, CDR2 SNEGSKA (reference sequence).

This clonotype was seen many times. The chain employs TRBV7-2 and TRBJ2-1, with 7 bases lining up with TRBD2. With V trimmed by 1 base and J by 8 bases, 8 bases remained unmatched. The CDR3 runs to 15 residues. Germline V gene lookup returns CDR1 SGHTA and CDR2 FQGNSA. The CDR3 is CASSLGGTTGDEQFF. CDR3 in DNA: TGTGCCAGCAGCTTAGGAGGGACTACCGGCGATGAGCAGTTCTTC. The full variable domain, in which reference TRBV7-2 and TRBJ2-1 provide the parts outside the CDR3, is GAGVSQSPSNKVTEKGKDVELRCDPISGHTALYWYRQSLGQGLEFLIYFQGNSAPDKSGLPSDRFSAERTGGSVSTLTIQRTQQEDSAVYLCASSLGGTTGDEQFFGPGTRLTVL.

The rearrangement uses TRBV4-3 and TRBJ2-7, with 8 bases lining up with TRBD2. This CDR3 spans 15 amino acids. CDR1 and CDR2 (germline): LGHNA, YSLEER. The V segment lost 0 bases and the J segment 2 bases; nucleotides outside the gene matches: 3. The CDR3 sequence: CASSQDSGDTYEQYF. The CDR3 DNA follows: TGCGCCAGCAGCCAAGATAGCGGGGACACCTACGAGCAGTACTTC.

This clonotype was seen a handful of times. The CDR3 DNA reads TGTGCCAGCAGCTTAGAAATGGGTGCACGAGGCACTGAAGCTTTCTTT. This encodes CASSLEMGARGTEAFF. This chain uses TRBV7-9 with TRBJ1-1; D is unclear. The ends were cut back, 1 base at V and 4 bases at J, with 16 bases in the middle. Germline V gene lookup returns CDR1 SEHNR and CDR2 FQNEAQ (reference sequence). This CDR3 has 16 amino acids.

Ten or more counts support this clonotype. The gene calls are TRBV12-3 or TRBV12-4 and TRBJ1-5; D perhaps matches TRBD1 (5 bases). The V gene lost 3 bases and the J gene lost 5 bases, with 11 bases spanning the gap. The CDR3 totals 14 residues. CDR3 amino acids: CASSFRAAYQPQHF. CDR3 DNA: TGTGCCAGCAGTTTCAGGGCAGCTTATCAGCCCCAGCATTTT.

This clonotype was seen at least ten times. The DNA of the CDR3 is TGTGCCATCAGTGACAGGGGAAACACCATATATTTT. This gives the protein CAISDRGNTIYF. The chain is built from TRBV10-3 and TRBJ1-3; no reliable D call. V lost 3 bases, J lost 4 bases, and 4 bases lay in between. CDR3 length equals 12 residues. The germline CDR1 and CDR2 sequences are ENHRY and SYGVKD.

The chain employs TRBV7-2 and TRBJ2-1; the D call may be TRBD1 or TRBD2 (6 bases each). Germline CDR1 SGHTA, CDR2 FQGNSA. Trimming shortened V by 1 base and J by 7 bases, and 29 bases separated the two germline ends. The CDR3 has 20 residues. CDR3 protein: CASSLVASGPGQGTGNEQFF. In DNA, the CDR3 is TGTGCCAGCAGCTTAGTTGCATCCGGGCCGGGGCAGGGGACTGGGAATGAGCAGTTCTTC.

At least ten counts were recorded for this clonotype. J is TRBJ2-3 and V is TRBV4-1; 15 nucleotides agree with TRBD2. V dropped 4 bases and J dropped 2; count of bases not matched to a gene: 13. The CDR3 has 20 residues. CDR1 MGHRA and CDR2 YSYEKL come from the germline V gene. The CDR3 sequence is CASSPGLAGGPSPHTDTQYF. CDR3 nucleotides: TGCGCCAGCAGCCCTGGACTAGCGGGGGGGCCGTCCCCCCACACAGATACGCAGTATTTT.

This clonotype was detected ten times or more. CDR3 region: CASRAPSMEKLFF. Here the CDR3 DNA reads TGTGCCAGCAGGGCCCCATCAATGGAAAAACTGTTTTTT. The chain employs TRBV28 and TRBJ1-4; D gene uncertain. Germline CDR1 reads MDHEN; CDR2 reads SYDVKM. The CDR3 spans 13 residues. V was pared by 6 bases and J by 8 bases, with 13 bases between.

This clonotype was seen repeatedly, ten times or more. J is TRBJ2-5 and V is TRBV7-2; D unclear. CDR1 SGHTA and CDR2 FQGNSA come from the germline V gene. Trimming took 11 bases from V and 1 from J, leaving 14 bases between them. The CDR3 runs to 13 residues. CDR3: CAASRVSQETQYF. CDR3 DNA sequence: TGTGCCGCCTCAAGGGTGAGCCAAGAGACCCAGTACTTC.

This clonotype was detected only a few times. The genes are TRBV5-5 and TRBJ1-1, with D uncertain. Germline V gene data show CDR1 as SGHKS and CDR2 as YYEKEE (reference sequence). CDR3 length: 14 amino acids. Trimming removed 5 bases from V and 5 bases from J, with 16 bases in between. Here the CDR3 reads CASRVGGGWTEAFF. In nucleotides, the CDR3 is TGTGCCAGCAGGGTTGGAGGTGGGTGGACTGAAGCTTTCTTT. Variable domain in full (rest from reference TRBV5-5 and TRBJ1-1): DAGVTQSPTHLIKTRGQQVTLRCSPISGHKSVSWYQQVLGQGPQFIFQYYEKEERGRGNFPDRFSARQFPNYSSELNVNALLLGDSALYLCASRVGGGWTEAFFGQGTRLTVV.

In this sample, this clonotype turned up many times. The chain combines TRBV4-2 with TRBJ1-5; 12 bases agree with TRBD1. This CDR3 has 16 residues. The germline gives CDR1 LGHNA, CDR2 YNFKEQ. The V and J ends lost 1 base and 5 bases, in that order; junction bases with no gene match: 3. CDR3: CASSQVGTGGHQPQHF. The CDR3 DNA follows: TGTGCCAGCAGCCAAGTGGGGACAGGGGGCCATCAGCCCCAGCATTTT.

This clonotype appeared a few times. The genes are TRBV18 and TRBJ1-4; a possible D gene is TRBD1 (6 bases). The CDR3 is made up of 14 amino acids. V lost 3 bases and J 8 bases, leaving 13 bases between the germline ends. Germline CDR1 and CDR2: KGHSH and LQKENI. CDR3 bases: TGTGCCAGCTCACCCACCAGGGGCATCGAAAAACTGTTTTTT. Translating it yields CASSPTRGIEKLFF.

The gene calls are TRBV27 and TRBJ2-7; D may be TRBD1 (5 bases). The V and J ends lost 0 bases and 0 bases respectively, with 6 bases between them. The germline CDR1 and CDR2 sequences are MNHEY and SMNVEV (reference sequence). The CDR3 covers 14 residues. In nucleotides, the CDR3 is TGTGCCAGCAGTTTATCGGGGCCCTCCTACGAGCAGTACTTC. Translated, it gives CASSLSGPSYEQYF.